The clone carrying this T cell receptor (beta chain) appeared many times. Its matching antigen is unknown. In each sequencing run, over 170 million TCR-beta sequences were generated from 15-18 subjects. TCRdb used MiXCR to reprocess the 5' RACE reads, holding one entry per CDR3 protein. The repertoire holds 20,000 to 30,000 distinct CDR3 sequences, with under 15% as singletons. This sample is part of a study of neurological immune-mediated disorders. PBMCs stored at -80 C, 2 million in total, were the source of the unsorted libraries. Study conclusions and caveats: HTLV-1-associated myelopathy had the most TCR clonal expansion, while multiple sclerosis had the least, a level that fell below healthy controls. No expanded-clone CDR3 amino acid sequence recurred across subjects, suggesting private TCR-beta repertoires.

This CDR3 is 16 amino acids long. J was trimmed by 5 bases and V by 0 bases; bases with no gene match: 9. Germline loops: CDR1 MNHEY, CDR2 SVGAGI. The sequencing sample was made of PBMCs. The chain carries TRBV6-5 and TRBJ2-7; 8 bases line up with TRBD1. This sequence was found in a woman aged 40-49 years with HTLV-1-associated myelopathy (HAM/TSP). DNA of the CDR3: TGTGCCAGCAGTTACTCGTTCCCAGGGGGCAGCGACGAGCAGTACTTC. Translating it yields CASSYSFPGGSDEQYF.